This T cell receptor beta chain derives from a study of blood T cell repertoires in COVID-19. Study details: COVID-19 samples from acute and convalescent phases originated in the United States, Italy and Spain. The cDNA or gDNA used as material had been derived from T cells, B-cell-depleted T cells, or PBMCs.

CDR3 length: 12 residues. Germline V lookup: CDR1 SGHRS, CDR2 YFSETQ. V shed 2 bases and J 8 bases; nucleotides not matched to a gene: 3. Per the original data handling: From reference gene primer amplification, estimates of nucleated cell counts were derived. Only in-frame clones appear in the TCRdb table, and some are missing; sequencing was by immunoSEQ multiplex PCR. D and trimming come from the DNA, and the V and J calls and clone size come from that table. Here the sample spans approximately 22,000 clones, 90% to 95% being singletons. The chain carries TRBV5-1 and TRBJ1-2; 7 positions match TRBD1. The source is a man aged 70-80 years with active COVID-19. The sequencing sample was made of peripheral blood. The CDR3 loop is CASSFDRVGYTF. The CDR3 DNA sequence: TGCGCCAGCAGCTTCGACAGGGTGGGCTACACCTTC.